The rows below give T cell receptor beta chains drawn from one sample of a study of blood T cell repertoires in COVID-19. Libraries were prepared by immunoSEQ multiplex PCR; TCRdb keeps only in-frame clonotypes and omits some of them. The sample shows about 500,000 clones, roughly 89% of them seen only once. The sequencing sample was made of peripheral blood. These receptor sequences come from a young man with COVID-19, enrolled during active disease. The CDR3 runs from the conserved cysteine through the conserved F or W. D genes are given only for firm matches. Clone sizes are given selectively: once, few, many, or a class where the clone is expanded.

J gene: TRBJ2-1; clone size: .; D gene: .; V gene: TRBV6-5; CDR3 DNA: TGTGCCAGCAGTTACTCCTCGACAGCTAAGCAGTTCTTC; CDR3 protein: CASSYSSTAKQFF
J gene: TRBJ2-2; clone size: .; D gene: .; V gene: TRBV11-3; CDR3 DNA: TGTGCCAGCAGCCCTCTTCTGAACACCGGGGAGCTGTTTTTT; CDR3 protein: CASSPLLNTGELFF
J gene: TRBJ1-5; clone size: .; D gene: TRBD1; V gene: TRBV2; CDR3 DNA: TGTGCCAGCAGTGGGACAGGGGGTCATCAGCCCCAGCATTTT; CDR3 protein: CASSGTGGHQPQHF
J gene: TRBJ2-7; clone size: .; D gene: TRBD2; V gene: TRBV4-1; CDR3 DNA: TGCGCCAGCAGCCAAGCTCTAGCGGGGACCTACGAGCAGTACTTC; CDR3 protein: CASSQALAGTYEQYF
J gene: TRBJ1-3; clone size: once; D gene: TRBD1; V gene: TRBV10-2; CDR3 DNA: TGCGCCAGCAGTCCGGGACAGAGAAACACCATATATTTT; CDR3 protein: CASSPGQRNTIYF
J gene: TRBJ2-3; clone size: .; D gene: .; V gene: TRBV11-2; CDR3 DNA: TGTGCCAGCAGCATATCGTTTATGGATACGCAGTATTTT; CDR3 protein: CASSISFMDTQYF
J gene: TRBJ2-3; clone size: .; D gene: TRBD2; V gene: TRBV19; CDR3 DNA: TGTGCCAGTAGTATACAAGCGGGAGGGGGCACAGATACGCAGTATTTT; CDR3 protein: CASSIQAGGGTDTQYF
J gene: TRBJ1-5; clone size: .; D gene: .; V gene: TRBV6-2/TRBV6-3; CDR3 DNA: TGTGCCAGCAGTTACTCGAAGGGAGTCAATCAGCCCCAGCATTTT; CDR3 protein: CASSYSKGVNQPQHF
J gene: TRBJ2-5; clone size: .; D gene: TRBD1; V gene: TRBV18; CDR3 DNA: TGTGCCAGCTCACCATCAGGGGGTCCAGAGACCCAGTACTTC; CDR3 protein: CASSPSGGPETQYF
J gene: TRBJ1-6; clone size: .; D gene: .; V gene: TRBV3-1/TRBV3-2; CDR3 DNA: TGTGCCAGCAGCCAATCCCCATCCAGTTCACCCCTCCACTTT; CDR3 protein: CASSQSPSSSPLHF
J gene: TRBJ1-5; clone size: .; D gene: TRBD1; V gene: TRBV7-9; CDR3 DNA: TGTGCCAGCAGCTCGACAGGGGTGGATCAGCCCCAGCATTTT; CDR3 protein: CASSSTGVDQPQHF
J gene: TRBJ2-1; clone size: .; D gene: TRBD2; V gene: TRBV6-5; CDR3 DNA: TGTGCCAGCACGCGCGGGGGGACATACAATGAGCAGTTCTTC; CDR3 protein: CASTRGGTYNEQFF
J gene: TRBJ1-5; clone size: .; D gene: .; V gene: TRBV19; CDR3 DNA: TGTGCCAGTAGTATTTTAGGGGACAATCAGCCCCAGCATTTT; CDR3 protein: CASSILGDNQPQHF
J gene: TRBJ2-1; clone size: .; D gene: TRBD2; V gene: TRBV10-3; CDR3 DNA: TGTGCCATCAGTGAAAGACTAGCGGGAGGTGAGCAGTTCTTC; CDR3 protein: CAISERLAGGEQFF
J gene: TRBJ2-3; clone size: .; D gene: TRBD2; V gene: TRBV7-6; CDR3 DNA: TGTGCCAGCAGCCCCCGAAGTAGACTAGCGGGGCCCACAGATACGCAGTATTTT; CDR3 protein: CASSPRSRLAGPTDTQYF
J gene: TRBJ1-1; clone size: .; D gene: TRBD1; V gene: TRBV30; CDR3 DNA: TGTGCCTGGAGCAAAGGGACAGGGGGCTCTGAAGCTTTCTTT; CDR3 protein: CAWSKGTGGSEAFF
J gene: TRBJ2-7; clone size: .; D gene: .; V gene: TRBV12-3/TRBV12-4; CDR3 DNA: TGTGCCACCCAGCGGGACACCTCCTACGAGCAGTACTTC; CDR3 protein: CATQRDTSYEQYF
J gene: TRBJ2-5; clone size: .; D gene: .; V gene: TRBV20-1; CDR3 DNA: TGCAGTGCAAGTAGCGGACAAGAGACCCAGTACTTC; CDR3 protein: CSASSGQETQYF
J gene: TRBJ2-1; clone size: .; D gene: .; V gene: TRBV21-1; CDR3 DNA: TGTGCCCGGCGGGTAGGCGATGAGCAGTTCTTC; CDR3 protein: CARRVGDEQFF
J gene: TRBJ1-2; clone size: few; D gene: TRBD1; V gene: TRBV19; CDR3 DNA: TGTGCCAGTAGCGGAGGGGGCAAGTATTGGGATGGCTACACCTTC; CDR3 protein: CASSGGGKYWDGYTF
J gene: TRBJ2-7; clone size: .; D gene: .; V gene: TRBV2; CDR3 DNA: TGTGCCAGCAGTGAAAAGCCCTACGAGCAGTACTTC; CDR3 protein: CASSEKPYEQYF
J gene: TRBJ2-7; clone size: .; D gene: TRBD1; V gene: TRBV6-6; CDR3 DNA: TGTGCCAGCAGACATCCGGGACAGGGCTACGAGCAGTACTTC; CDR3 protein: CASRHPGQGYEQYF
J gene: TRBJ2-7; clone size: .; D gene: .; V gene: TRBV18; CDR3 DNA: TGTGCCAGCTCCGCACGAGGGCCCACTAACACCTACGAGCAGTACTTC; CDR3 protein: CASSARGPTNTYEQYF
J gene: TRBJ1-2; clone size: .; D gene: TRBD1; V gene: TRBV27; CDR3 DNA: TGTGCCAGCAGTTTGACAGGGGCGATTAACTATGGCTACACCTTC; CDR3 protein: CASSLTGAINYGYTF
J gene: TRBJ2-7; clone size: .; D gene: TRBD1; V gene: TRBV7-9; CDR3 DNA: TGTGCCAGCAGCTCGAGACAGGGGGCCTACGAGCAGTACTTC; CDR3 protein: CASSSRQGAYEQYF
J gene: TRBJ2-6; clone size: .; D gene: .; V gene: TRBV11-2; CDR3 DNA: TGTGCCAGCAGCCCCACCAGTTCTGGGGCCAACGTCCTGACTTTC; CDR3 protein: CASSPTSSGANVLTF
J gene: TRBJ1-3; clone size: once; D gene: .; V gene: TRBV5-6; CDR3 DNA: TGTGCCAGCAGCAGAGGCTCGGGACTGAGCTCTGGAAACACCATATATTTT; CDR3 protein: CASSRGSGLSSGNTIYF
J gene: TRBJ2-7; clone size: once; D gene: .; V gene: TRBV28; CDR3 DNA: TGTGCCAGCAGCCCTCCACAGACACCAACCTACGAGCAGTACTTC; CDR3 protein: CASSPPQTPTYEQYF
J gene: TRBJ2-2; clone size: .; D gene: .; V gene: TRBV9; CDR3 DNA: TGTGCCAGCAGCGTACATAGGGAGGGGGAGCTGTTTTTT; CDR3 protein: CASSVHREGELFF
J gene: TRBJ1-3; clone size: .; D gene: .; V gene: TRBV2; CDR3 DNA: TGTGCCAGCAGGCGGACAAGTATCTCTGGAAACACCATATATTTT; CDR3 protein: CASRRTSISGNTIYF
J gene: TRBJ1-2; clone size: .; D gene: TRBD1; V gene: TRBV6-5; CDR3 DNA: TGTGCCAGCAGTTACGGGACAGGGGACTACTATGGCTACACCTTC; CDR3 protein: CASSYGTGDYYGYTF
J gene: TRBJ2-7; clone size: .; D gene: TRBD1; V gene: TRBV6-6; CDR3 DNA: TGTGCCAGCAGTCTCACAGGGGACGAGCAGTACTTC; CDR3 protein: CASSLTGDEQYF
J gene: TRBJ2-7; clone size: many; D gene: .; V gene: TRBV18; CDR3 DNA: TGTGCCAGCTCACCAAAGTCCCTTGGGCAAACCATTGGTGTGTTCCGCGAGCAGTACTTC; CDR3 protein: CASSPKSLGQTIGVFREQYF
J gene: TRBJ2-1; clone size: .; D gene: TRBD1; V gene: TRBV9; CDR3 DNA: TGTGCCAGCAGTCCGACAGGGGGTAGCGATGAGCAGTTCTTC; CDR3 protein: CASSPTGGSDEQFF
J gene: TRBJ1-1; clone size: .; D gene: .; V gene: TRBV9; CDR3 DNA: TGTGCCAGCAGCGTTTCTGACTCCCTGTCTGCTTTCTTT; CDR3 protein: CASSVSDSLSAFF
J gene: TRBJ2-7; clone size: .; D gene: TRBD1; V gene: TRBV11-2; CDR3 DNA: TGTGCCAGCAGCTTTATAGGGGGCGCGACCTACGAGCAGTACTTC; CDR3 protein: CASSFIGGATYEQYF
J gene: TRBJ2-5; clone size: .; D gene: .; V gene: TRBV11-2; CDR3 DNA: TGTGCCAGCAGCCATAGAGGGTTGGGCCAGGAGACCCAGTACTTC; CDR3 protein: CASSHRGLGQETQYF
J gene: TRBJ1-5; clone size: .; D gene: .; V gene: TRBV19; CDR3 DNA: TGTGCCAGTAGTGGGGACAAAAATCAGCCCCAGCATTTT; CDR3 protein: CASSGDKNQPQHF
J gene: TRBJ2-3; clone size: .; D gene: .; V gene: TRBV4-2; CDR3 DNA: TGTGCCAGCCAGAACCCCGGGGCAGATACGCAGTATTTT; CDR3 protein: CASQNPGADTQYF
J gene: TRBJ1-1; clone size: .; D gene: .; V gene: TRBV6-5; CDR3 DNA: TGTGCCAGCAGTTACCGGGGAGAGACTGAAGCTTTCTTT; CDR3 protein: CASSYRGETEAFF
J gene: TRBJ2-5; clone size: .; D gene: TRBD1; V gene: TRBV2; CDR3 DNA: TGTGCCAGCCGGGACAGGGAGGGAGAGACCCAGTACTTC; CDR3 protein: CASRDREGETQYF
J gene: TRBJ1-1; clone size: .; D gene: TRBD1; V gene: TRBV6-5; CDR3 DNA: TGTGCCAGCAGTTACAAGGGGGCGCCGAACACTGAAGCTTTCTTT; CDR3 protein: CASSYKGAPNTEAFF
J gene: TRBJ2-6; clone size: .; D gene: .; V gene: TRBV20-1; CDR3 DNA: TGCAGTGCTAGTAAAGGGGACTCTGGGGCCAACGTCCTGACTTTC; CDR3 protein: CSASKGDSGANVLTF